This entry concerns a single TCR beta chain. Antigen unknown. Mismatch with germline at one junction end may stem from a read error. The data are from a study of T cells in Graves' hyperthyroidism and ophthalmopathy. Study-wide findings and caveats: Ophthalmopathy, as predicted by the model, came a median around 6 months after the prediction. The blood repertoire included most of the expanded thyroid clonotypes above 0.001.

Amplified regions were TCR beta CDR3 sequences from RNA transcripts. An initial round of RT-PCR targeting the TCR CDR3 relied on the HTBI primer set. TCRdb passed the multiplex PCR reads through MiXCR, listing each CDR3 protein once. This sample has roughly 800,000 distinct CDR3 sequences; about two fifths occur once, and the top ten carry 7.5% to 9.5%. Germline V gene sequence: CDR1 SGHTA, CDR2 FQGTGA. This CDR3 spans 15 amino acids. Graves' hyperthyroidism was deemed stable absent ophthalmopathy progression within 18 months. It was 8.5 to 10 ml of fresh peripheral blood that supplied the PBMCs. The sample was blood. The origin of this receptor is a man between 18 and 35 years old with Graves' hyperthyroidism. This chain links TRBV7-3 with TRBJ1-4; D may be TRBD1 (5 bases). This chain's CDR3 is CASSLTRGPDEKLFF. DNA of the CDR3: TGTGCCAGCAGCCTAACTCGGGGCCCCGATGAAAAACTGTTTTTT.